Listed here are 12 T cell receptor beta chains from one sample, sequenced in a study of T cell repertoires in cytomegalovirus infection. Via MiXCR, TCRdb re-called the reads, giving one row per CDR3 protein. The repertoire holds about 740,000 distinct CDR3 sequences, less than 40% seen once, with under 3% in the top ten. The sequenced material came from PBMCs. Receptors originate from a human donor in good health (CMV status not recorded). Some clones in this sample may be carry-over from other donors' samples.

With respect to this clonotype: This CDR3 fails to terminate in the conserved phenylalanine or tryptophan, so it likely reflects a read error. The chain uses TRBV28 and TRBJ2-7; D gene unclear. The CDR3 has 11 residues. Germline CDR1 MDHEN, CDR2 SYDVKM. V dropped 5 bases and J dropped 3 bases, with 5 bases sitting between them. The CDR3 loop reads CASSPLYEQYL. The DNA for the CDR3 is TGTGCCAGCAGTCCACTCTACGAGCAGTACTTA.

As for this clonotype: Germline is not matched at one junction end, which may reflect a read error. The V call is TRBV5-4, the J call TRBJ2-1; 7 bases map to TRBD2. Germline V lookup: CDR1 SGHNT, CDR2 YYREEE (reference sequence). The CDR3 totals 16 residues. CDR3 in amino acids: CASSGPPGTIYNEQLF. CDR3 coding DNA: TGTGCCAGCAGCGGGCCCCCCGGGACTATATACAATGAGCAGTTGTTC.

There are a few counts of this clonotype. The rearrangement links TRBV19 to TRBJ1-2; D is unresolved. The V end was cut by 7 bases, the J end by 3 bases, with 12 bases between. The CDR3 extends over 13 amino acids. Germline V gene data show CDR1 as LNHDA and CDR2 as SQIVND (reference sequence). CDR3 protein: CASMRGPHYGYTF. The CDR3 nucleotides are TGTGCCAGTATGCGAGGACCCCACTATGGCTACACCTTC.

This clonotype was picked up a small number of times. One end of the junction does not line up with germline, which may come from a read error. CDR3 nucleotide sequence: TGTGCTAGCAGCTTATCGGTTAGCACAGATACGCAGTATTTT. As protein: CASSLSVSTDTQYF. The chain uses TRBV7-7 and TRBJ2-3, with D unresolved. Germline V gene data show CDR1 as SSHAT and CDR2 as FNYEAQ (reference sequence). The CDR3 has 14 residues.

The chain has TRBV20-1 and TRBJ2-2; D may match TRBD1 or TRBD2 (6 bases each). V was trimmed by 6 bases and J by 0 bases, leaving 8 bases between them. The CDR3 totals 13 residues. CDR1 DFQATT and CDR2 SNEGSKA come from the germline V gene (reference sequence). For the CDR3, the DNA is TGCAGTGCCGGGGGCCCGAACACCGGGGAGCTGTTTTTT. Amino acid sequence: CSAGGPNTGELFF.

This chain links TRBV28 with TRBJ2-2; TRBD2 aligns across 12 bases. The CDR3 spans 16 residues. The ends lost 1 base at V and 5 bases at J; junction bases unmatched: 2. Looked up from germline, CDR1 is MDHEN and CDR2 is SYDVKM. The DNA of the CDR3 is TGTGCCAGCAGTTTATCTAGCGGGAGGGCAACCGGGGAGCTGTTTTTT. Protein: CASSLSSGRATGELFF.

This clonotype was picked up one time. This chain joins TRBV12-3 or TRBV12-4 and TRBJ1-1; D possibly corresponds to TRBD1 (5 bases). The CDR3 has 17 amino acids. Trimming cost V 3 bases and J 1 base, with 18 bases left between them. The CDR3 reads CASSFRAGGGWNTEAFF. CDR3 bases: TGTGCCAGCAGTTTTCGCGCGGGGGGGGGTTGGAACACTGAAGCTTTCTTT.

V usage is TRBV7-9 and J usage is TRBJ2-7, with 10 bases aligning to TRBD2. The CDR3 runs 19 residues. Germline CDR1 reads SEHNR; CDR2 reads FQNEAQ (reference sequence). V shed 0 bases and J 5 bases; nucleotides not matched to a gene: 16. CDR3 DNA sequence: TGTGCCAGCAGCTTAGCGCGGACAGCGGGAGGGCCGGGAGCTCACGAGCAGTACTTC. Its protein is CASSLARTAGGPGAHEQYF.

In its sample, this clonotype was seen a few times. This chain connects TRBV7-9 to TRBJ2-3; no clear D. The germline gives CDR1 SEHNR, CDR2 FQNEAQ (reference sequence). The V end lost 7 bases, the J end lost 2 bases, and 13 bases lay between the germline ends. There are 14 residues in the CDR3. The chain's CDR3 is CASTLRRLTDTQYF. Here the CDR3 DNA reads TGTGCCAGCACCCTAAGACGGCTCACAGATACGCAGTATTTT.

This clonotype was picked up a small number of times. The V gene is TRBV2, the J gene TRBJ2-1; a possible D gene is TRBD1 (6 bases). Trimming cost V 7 bases and J 3 bases, with 13 bases left between them. The CDR3 runs to 14 residues. From germline, CDR1 is SNHLY and CDR2 FYNNEI. CDR3 nucleotide sequence: TGTGCCAGCACCGGGACAAGGTTCTACAATGAGCAGTTCTTC. Translating gives CASTGTRFYNEQFF. Drawing the rest from reference TRBV2 and TRBJ2-1, the complete variable domain is EPEVTQTPSHQVTQMGQEVILRCVPISNHLYFYWYRQILGQKVEFLVSFYNNEISEKSEIFDDQFSVERPDGSNFTLKIRSTKLEDSAMYFCASTGTRFYNEQFFGPGTRLTVL.

The CDR3 spells CASSLHRGQGRNQPQHF. CDR3 sequence (DNA): TGTGCCAGCAGCCTCCATAGGGGACAGGGCAGAAATCAGCCCCAGCATTTT. The gene calls are TRBV12-3 or TRBV12-4 and TRBJ1-5, with 9 nucleotides matching TRBD1. CDR3 length: 17 amino acids. The V and J ends lost 6 bases and 4 bases, in that order; junction bases with no gene match: 13.

V is TRBV28 and J is TRBJ2-7; D is unresolved. With 6 bases removed from V and 7 bases from J, the gap between germline ends came to 10 bases. Germline CDR1 MDHEN, CDR2 SYDVKM. CDR3 length equals 11 residues. This chain's CDR3 is CASSRWSEQYF. The CDR3 DNA follows: TGTGCCAGCAGCCGTTGGTCGGAGCAGTACTTC.